These 25 T cell receptor beta chains originate from one sample sequenced in a study of shared clonotypes between healthy human individuals. Method: immunoSEQ multiplex PCR; TCRdb's copy keeps in-frame clones and lacks some. Of some 1 million clones in the sample, approximately 72% were seen once. Specimen: memory CD4+ T cells sorted from blood. Subset denoted: CD45RA-negative fraction. These receptors originate from a man between 18 and 35 years old in good health.

The chain combines TRBV5-4 with TRBJ2-2; 7 positions agree with TRBD2. The germline CDR1 and CDR2 sequences are SGHNT and YYREEE (reference sequence). The CDR3 has 14 amino acids. V gave up 3 bases and J gave up 5 bases; unmatched junction bases: 4. CDR3 residues: CASSSPGGTGELFF. In DNA form, the CDR3 reads TGTGCCAGCAGCTCCCCCGGGGGGACCGGGGAGCTGTTTTTT.

The chain recombines TRBV23-1 with TRBJ1-1, with TRBD1 as a possible D gene (6 bases). TRBV23-1 is an ORF, and what it does is uncertain. This CDR3 region has 15 residues. V was clipped by 2 bases and J by 1 base, with 11 bases between them. The CDR3 spells CASSQMDRSNTEAFF. The CDR3 bases are TGCGCCAGCAGTCAAATGGACAGATCGAACACTGAAGCTTTCTTT.

Note on this clone: Compared with germline, one end of the junction differs, possibly owing to a read error. Additional DNA sequences in this sample encode the identical CDR3. This chain connects TRBV6-1 to TRBJ1-2; 10 bases fit TRBD1. The germline CDR1 and CDR2 sequences are MNHNS and SASEGT. This CDR3 is 13 amino acids long. The CDR3 protein is CASRDRGRYDYTF. The CDR3 nucleotides read TGCGCCAGCCGAGACAGGGGGCGCTATGACTACACCTTC.

The chain joins TRBV28 to TRBJ1-6; maybe TRBD1 (5 bases). From germline, CDR1 is MDHEN and CDR2 SYDVKM. The CDR3 has 17 amino acids. V was cut by 6 bases and J by 14 bases, with 29 bases left in between. CDR3 residues: CASSSQGGEGKFMALHF. Written as DNA, the CDR3 is TGTGCCAGCAGCTCCCAGGGTGGCGAGGGTAAATTCATGGCCCTCCACTTT.

This chain connects TRBV7-9 to TRBJ2-4; 9 positions agree with TRBD1. V lost 3 bases and J lost 6; bases outside the gene matches: 12. The germline V gene has CDR1 SEHNR and CDR2 FQNEAQ (reference sequence). This CDR3 comprises 17 residues. For the CDR3, the DNA is TGTGCCAGCAGCTTTTCAACTAACAGGGGGCTCGGAAACATTCAGTACTTC. Its translation is CASSFSTNRGLGNIQYF.

V and J are TRBV6-5 and TRBJ1-5; D call uncertain. Germline-derived CDR1 and CDR2 are MNHEY and SVGAGI. This CDR3 contains 12 residues. V dropped 4 bases and J dropped 8 bases, with 9 bases sitting between them. This CDR3 reads CASSSRWEPQHF. In DNA form, the CDR3 reads TGTGCCAGCAGTTCCCGTTGGGAGCCCCAGCATTTT.

As for this clone: Other DNA sequences in the sample encode the same CDR3. The chain couples TRBV27 to TRBJ2-7; D is unresolved. CDR1 is MNHEY and CDR2 is SMNVEV in the germline V gene (reference sequence). This CDR3 contains 11 residues. Trimming took 4 bases from V and 4 from J, leaving 5 bases between them. The CDR3 region has the DNA TGTGCCAGCAGTTCGACGTACGAGCAGTACTTC. Amino acids: CASSSTYEQYF.

The chain joins TRBV4-1 to TRBJ1-3; TRBD1 aligns across 8 bases. V lost 1 base, J lost 2 bases, and 1 base stayed unmatched. Germline lookup yields CDR1 MGHRA and CDR2 YSYEKL. The CDR3 runs to 15 residues. The CDR3 loop is CASSQATGAGNTIYF. The CDR3 DNA reads TGCGCCAGCAGCCAAGCGACAGGGGCTGGAAACACCATATATTTT.

The CDR3 loop reads CASSSAGTGTYEQYF. DNA for the CDR3: TGTGCCAGCAGTTCCGCCGGGACGGGGACCTACGAGCAGTACTTC. The rearrangement links TRBV28 to TRBJ2-7; tentatively, D is TRBD1 or TRBD2 (5 bases each). Germline V gives CDR1 MDHEN, CDR2 SYDVKM. The CDR3 sequence is 15 residues long. Trimming shortened V by 4 bases and J by 2 bases, and 15 bases separated the two germline ends.

The chain has TRBV5-1 and TRBJ1-3, with TRBD1 matching over 9 bases. This CDR3 has 15 amino acids. Germline lookup yields CDR1 SGHRS and CDR2 YFSETQ. V trimming: 4 bases; J trimming: 7 bases; junction bases outside the gene matches: 9. This chain's CDR3 is CASSAGQGSFNTIYF. CDR3 coding DNA: TGCGCCAGCAGCGCCGGACAGGGGAGCTTCAACACCATATATTTT.

The chain employs TRBV27 and TRBJ1-6; 9 nucleotides line up with TRBD1. V lost 8 bases, J lost 14 bases, and 10 bases stayed unmatched. The germline V gene encodes CDR1 MNHEY and CDR2 SMNVEV (reference sequence). CDR3 length equals 13 residues. The CDR3 nucleotides read TGTGCCAGCGGCCGGACAGGGGCCCCGGCCCTCCACTTT. It is translated as CASGRTGAPALHF.

The chain recombines TRBV30 with TRBJ1-2, with 10 bases lining up with TRBD1. CDR1 is GTSNPN and CDR2 is SVGIG in the germline V gene (reference sequence). J gave up 5 bases and V 4 bases, and 16 bases lay outside the gene matches. The CDR3 has 17 amino acids. CDR3 sequence: CAWNSAGTGVNFYGYTF. CDR3 sequence (DNA): TGTGCCTGGAACTCCGCCGGGACAGGGGTTAATTTTTATGGCTACACCTTC.

This clone appeared a few times. The gene calls are TRBV23-1 and TRBJ2-2; D is ambiguous. TRBV23-1 is sorted into the ORF group, with uncertain function. This CDR3 spans 15 amino acids. The V and J ends lost 2 bases and 5 bases respectively, with 12 bases between them. The CDR3 is CASSQTFTGTGELFF. In nucleotides, the CDR3 is TGCGCCAGCAGTCAAACCTTTACTGGTACCGGGGAGCTGTTTTTT.

The V gene is TRBV27, the J gene TRBJ2-1; D remains ambiguous. Trimming shortened V by 2 bases and J by 7 bases, and 12 bases separated the two germline ends. CDR3 size: 14 residues. Germline CDR1 MNHEY, CDR2 SMNVEV (reference sequence). CDR3 region: CASSLERRRNEQFF. CDR3 DNA sequence: TGTGCCAGCAGTTTAGAGAGACGACGGAATGAGCAGTTCTTC.

This sequence joins TRBV7-8 and TRBJ2-5, with 9 bases fitting TRBD1. V lost 5 bases and J lost 5; bases outside the gene matches: 9. The CDR3 is 15 residues long. Germline CDR1 and CDR2: SGHVS and FQNEAQ. The chain's CDR3 is CASSIITGGIETQYF. The DNA for the CDR3 is TGTGCCAGCAGCATAATTACAGGGGGCATCGAGACCCAGTACTTC.

In the case of this clone: The sample contains more than one DNA sequence encoding this CDR3. V usage is TRBV5-1 and J usage is TRBJ2-5; 9 bases are a match to TRBD1. The CDR3 spans 15 residues. The V and J ends lost 0 bases and 5 bases, in that order; junction bases with no gene match: 5. Germline loops: CDR1 SGHRS, CDR2 YFSETQ. CDR3 sequence reads: CASSLVGQGGETQYF. In nucleotides, the CDR3 is TGCGCCAGCAGCTTGGTGGGACAGGGTGGGGAGACCCAGTACTTC.

Points on this clone: A clone one base away is much larger, so this may be a read error. The chain employs TRBV7-8 and TRBJ1-5, with TRBD1 matching over 9 bases. This CDR3 is built from 15 residues. Germline-derived CDR1 and CDR2 are SGHVS and FQNEAQ. The V gene end was trimmed by 3 bases and the J gene end by 2 bases; junction bases not matched to a gene: 2. The CDR3 protein is CASSFRTGGNQPQHF. CDR3 in DNA: TGTGCCAGCAGCTTTCGGACAGGGGGCAATCAGCCCCAGCATTTT. Using reference TRBV7-8 and TRBJ1-5 for the parts outside the CDR3, the full variable domain is GAGVSQSPRYKVAKRGQDVALRCDPISGHVSLFWYQQALGQGPEFLTYFQNEAQLDKSGLPSDRFFAERPEGSVSTLKIQRTQQEDSAVYLCASSFRTGGNQPQHFGDGTRLSIL.

This chain uses TRBV6-6 with TRBJ1-2; TRBD1 aligns across 11 bases. V trimming: 4 bases; J trimming: 1 base; junction bases outside the gene matches: 5. This CDR3 is 16 amino acids long. Germline values: CDR1 MNHNY, CDR2 SVGAGI (reference sequence). The CDR3 here is CASSSGQGEINYGYTF. CDR3 DNA sequence: TGTGCCAGCAGTTCGGGACAGGGGGAGATTAACTATGGCTACACCTTC.

The chain has TRBV5-6 and TRBJ1-1; 7 bases are shared with TRBD1. The germline CDR1 and CDR2 sequences are SGHDT and YYEEEE. The CDR3 covers 15 residues. With V trimmed by 4 bases and J by 3 bases, 9 bases remained unmatched. In nucleotides, the CDR3 is TGTGCCAGCAGCCTCACACAGGGGCCTGACACTGAAGCTTTCTTT. This translates into CASSLTQGPDTEAFF.

This clone was observed a few times. The chain couples TRBV2 to TRBJ2-7, with 13 bases fitting TRBD2. V lost 3 bases and J lost 3; bases outside the gene matches: 11. CDR1 and CDR2 (germline): SNHLY, FYNNEI. The CDR3 runs to 18 residues. Written as DNA, the CDR3 is TGTGCCAGCAGTGACCTGGGCTGGACTAGCGGGAGCTTCTACGAGCAGTACTTC. Translation: CASSDLGWTSGSFYEQYF.

This clone was observed a few times. The genes are TRBV5-4 and TRBJ1-2, with D perhaps TRBD1 (6 bases). Trimming removed 7 bases at V and 0 bases at J, with 13 bases between. CDR1 and CDR2 from the germline V gene are SGHNT and YYREEE (reference sequence). The CDR3 contains 14 residues. The CDR3 coding sequence is TGTGCCAGCGGCAGGGACACCGCTAACTATGGCTACACCTTC. It yields the protein CASGRDTANYGYTF.

This clone was observed a single time. The genes are TRBV5-6 and TRBJ1-2; tentative D call: TRBD1 (6 bases). The V gene lost 6 bases and the J gene lost 4 bases, with 13 bases spanning the gap. CDR3 length: 13 residues. Germline lookup yields CDR1 SGHDT and CDR2 YYEEEE. The CDR3: CASTDGQSYGYTF. The CDR3 coding sequence is TGTGCCAGCACCGACGGACAGTCCTATGGCTACACCTTC. Full variable domain (missing parts from reference TRBV5-6 and TRBJ1-2): DAGVTQSPTHLIKTRGQQVTLRCSPKSGHDTVSWYQQALGQGPQFIFQYYEEEERQRGNFPDRFSGHQFPNYSSELNVNALLLGDSALYLCASTDGQSYGYTFGSGTRLTVV.

The chain couples TRBV6-6 to TRBJ2-5; 11 nucleotides line up with TRBD2. The CDR3 is 15 amino acids. Germline V gives CDR1 MNHNY, CDR2 SVGAGI (reference sequence). With V trimmed by 5 bases and J by 2 bases, 4 bases remained unmatched. The CDR3 here is CASSRLAGGQETQYF. CDR3 bases: TGTGCCAGCAGTCGATTAGCGGGGGGGCAAGAGACCCAGTACTTC.

The V and J genes are TRBV18 and TRBJ2-5, with 13 positions matching TRBD2. In germline, CDR1 is KGHSH, CDR2 LQKENI. V was clipped by 0 bases and J by 6 bases; unmatched bases: 7. This CDR3 contains 17 residues. The CDR3 nucleotides read TGTGCCAGCTCACCACCCCCGGGACTAGCGGGGAAACAGACCCAGTACTTC. Encoded protein: CASSPPPGLAGKQTQYF.

This clone was recorded only once. The chain joins TRBV2 to TRBJ1-3; a possible D gene is TRBD1 (5 bases). V gave up 4 bases and J gave up 4 bases, with 11 bases separating them. Per the germline V gene, CDR1 is SNHLY and CDR2 is FYNNEI. CDR3 length: 14 residues. The CDR3 here is CASSAGTDGNTIYF. CDR3 coding DNA: TGTGCCAGCAGTGCCGGGACGGACGGAAACACCATATATTTT.